The 30 T cell receptor beta chains presented below share a single source sample, sequenced in a study of CD8+ T cells in alopecia areata. Sample treatment: oral pan-JAK inhibitor, 5-10 mg twice daily. After isolation, RNA underwent reverse transcription to generate cDNA as the sequencing template. Produced via immunoSEQ multiplex PCR; TCRdb's table is partial and in-frame only. The table includes about 190,000 clones, more than 55% detected once. Sequences were derived from CD4+ T cells sorted from blood, sampled at week 4, from a patient treated with tofacitinib. These receptors were taken from a human donor with alopecia areata.

Concerning this clone: Because the CDR3 is missing its conserved closing phenylalanine or tryptophan, this is likely a read error. The chain has TRBV30 and TRBJ1-2, with TRBD1 identical over 10 bases. The germline V gene has CDR1 GTSNPN and CDR2 SVGIG (reference sequence). With V trimmed by 5 bases and J by 6 bases, 3 bases remained unmatched. The CDR3 has 12 amino acids. CDR3 bases: TGTGCCTGGGGGACAGGGGCCCATGGCTACACCCTC. Its protein product is CAWGTGAHGYTL.

As regards this clone: Other DNA sequences in the sample encode the same CDR3. V and J are TRBV29-1 and TRBJ1-5; 8 bases map to TRBD1. J was trimmed by 2 bases and V by 6 bases; bases with no gene match: 3. This CDR3 is 13 amino acids long. CDR1 is SQVTM and CDR2 is ANQGSEA in the germline V gene. The CDR3 loop is CSVGTGGNQPQHF. CDR3 DNA sequence: TGCAGCGTGGGGACAGGTGGCAATCAGCCCCAGCATTTT.

This chain uses TRBV29-1 with TRBJ2-1; 7 bases fit TRBD2. There are 14 residues in the CDR3. In germline, CDR1 is SQVTM, CDR2 ANQGSEA. V dropped 6 bases and J dropped 4; count of bases not matched to a gene: 9. CDR3 bases: TGCAGCGTCCCCAGAGCGGGAATTTACAATGAGCAGTTCTTC. This translates into CSVPRAGIYNEQFF.

The rearrangement joins TRBV6-5 to TRBJ2-1, with TRBD1 matching over 11 bases. This CDR3 comprises 15 residues. J was trimmed by 7 bases and V by 1 base; bases with no gene match: 3. CDR1 and CDR2 from the germline V gene are MNHEY and SVGAGI. CDR3 sequence (DNA): TGTGCCAGCAGTTACTTAGGACAGGGGGCAAATGAGCAGTTCTTC. Amino acids: CASSYLGQGANEQFF.

This clone came up a few times. V usage is TRBV6-6 and J usage is TRBJ1-2; the D is unclear. This CDR3 is built from 14 residues. CDR1 is MNHNY, CDR2 SVGAGI, per germline (reference sequence). V lost 4 bases to trimming and J lost 4 bases, with 13 bases between them. The CDR3 here is CASSWNLIVYGYTF. CDR3 nucleotide sequence: TGTGCCAGCAGTTGGAATCTGATTGTCTATGGCTACACCTTC.

The rearrangement links TRBV30 to TRBJ2-2; unclear D gene. The CDR3 runs 10 residues. Per the germline V gene, CDR1 is GTSNPN and CDR2 is SVGIG (reference sequence). V was trimmed by 3 bases and J by 4 bases, leaving 0 bases between them. The CDR3 DNA follows: TGTGCCTGGAGCACCGGGGAGCTGTTTTTT. It specifies CAWSTGELFF.

The rearrangement uses TRBV30 and TRBJ1-2; possibly TRBD1 for D (5 bases). The V gene lost 8 bases and the J gene lost 4 bases, with 23 bases spanning the gap. The V gene's germline CDR1 is GTSNPN and CDR2 SVGIG (reference sequence). This CDR3 has 15 residues. CDR3 loop: CARDDHRPLGYGYTF. The CDR3 region has the DNA TGTGCCCGGGATGACCACAGGCCCTTGGGCTATGGCTACACCTTC.

This clone was counted between two and nine times. The rearrangement uses TRBV10-3 and TRBJ2-7; possibly TRBD1 for D (5 bases). The CDR3 extends over 13 amino acids. V lost 5 bases, J lost 3 bases, and 11 bases lay in between. Germline V lookup: CDR1 ENHRY, CDR2 SYGVKD. Written as DNA, the CDR3 is TGTGCCATCAGTTCAGGGAAAAACTACGAGCAGTACTTC. Its translation is CAISSGKNYEQYF.

The chain links TRBV7-9 to TRBJ1-2; no clear D gene. Germline V gene data show CDR1 as SEHNR and CDR2 as FQNEAQ (reference sequence). The V gene lost 5 bases and the J gene lost 8 bases, with 21 bases spanning the gap. The CDR3 has 15 amino acids. CDR3 coding DNA: TGTGCCAGCAGCACAATAGGACGGACGCTGTCAGGCTACACCTTC. It codes for CASSTIGRTLSGYTF.

This CDR3 reads CASSRSGYNSPLHF. The CDR3 DNA follows: TGTGCCAGCAGTAGGTCGGGGTATAATTCACCCCTCCACTTT. This chain uses TRBV7-3 with TRBJ1-6, with D uncertain. This CDR3 region has 14 residues. V dropped 6 bases and J dropped 4 bases, with 10 bases sitting between them. Germline CDR1 reads SGHTA; CDR2 reads FQGTGA.

This clone was detected a few times. This chain joins TRBV28 and TRBJ2-5, with D possibly matching TRBD1 (6 bases). The length of the CDR3 is 16 residues. Germline CDR1 reads MDHEN; CDR2 reads SYDVKM. V was pared by 6 bases and J by 6 bases, with 23 bases between. CDR3 protein: CASRPNQQGYLQTQYF. The CDR3 coding sequence is TGTGCCAGCAGGCCTAACCAACAGGGTTACTTGCAGACCCAGTACTTC.

This chain uses TRBV5-4 with TRBJ2-1, with D perhaps matching TRBD1 or TRBD2 (5 bases each). Germline CDR1 and CDR2: SGHNT and YYREEE (reference sequence). This CDR3 contains 13 residues. Trimming removed 4 bases from V and 5 bases from J, with 10 bases in between. In nucleotides, the CDR3 is TGTGCCAGCAGCCAAACGGGGCACAATGAGCAGTTCTTC. As protein: CASSQTGHNEQFF.

This chain connects TRBV30 to TRBJ1-2; a possible D gene is TRBD1 (6 bases). Trimming pared 3 bases from V and 4 bases from J, leaving 18 bases between. Germline CDR1 GTSNPN, CDR2 SVGIG (reference sequence). This CDR3 is 15 amino acids long. CDR3 sequence reads: CAWRLPTRGGYGYTF. DNA of the CDR3: TGTGCCTGGAGACTGCCGACCAGGGGAGGCTATGGCTACACCTTC. The whole variable domain, remainder taken from reference TRBV30 and TRBJ1-2, is SQTIHQWPATLVQPVGSPLSLECTVEGTSNPNLYWYRQAAGRGLQLLFYSVGIGQISSEVPQNLSASRPQDRQFILSSKKLLLSDSGFYLCAWRLPTRGGYGYTFGSGTRLTVV.

V usage is TRBV4-2 and J usage is TRBJ2-1; a possible D gene is TRBD2 (5 bases). Trimming shortened V by 4 bases and J by 11 bases, and 12 bases separated the two germline ends. CDR3 length equals 12 residues. CDR1 is LGHNA and CDR2 is YNFKEQ in the germline V gene. As DNA, the CDR3 is TGTGCCAGCAGCCCGGGATCGGCTCAGCAGTTCTTC. Translated, it gives CASSPGSAQQFF.

The rearrangement links TRBV29-1 to TRBJ2-4, with D perhaps matching TRBD2 (6 bases). The ends were cut back, 6 bases at V and 0 bases at J, with 18 bases in the middle. Germline CDR1 reads SQVTM; CDR2 reads ANQGSEA. The CDR3 length is 16 residues. The DNA for the CDR3 is TGCAGCGTAGGTGTGGCGGGGAAACTAGCCAAAAACATTCAGTACTTC. The encoded protein is CSVGVAGKLAKNIQYF.

This clone was seen a few times. The chain couples TRBV4-3 to TRBJ2-5; D might be TRBD2 (6 bases). Germline CDR1 is LGHNA and CDR2 is YSLEER. CDR3 length: 15 amino acids. V lost 2 bases and J 5 bases, leaving 15 bases between the germline ends. The CDR3 loop is CASSQRALAGETQYF. Written as DNA, the CDR3 is TGCGCCAGCAGCCAAAGGGCTCTGGCGGGGGAGACCCAGTACTTC.

The V and J genes are TRBV7-9 and TRBJ2-5; no reliable D call. This CDR3 contains 11 residues. Looked up from germline, CDR1 is SEHNR and CDR2 is FQNEAQ (reference sequence). Trimming pared 6 bases from V and 2 bases from J, leaving 4 bases between. In DNA, the CDR3 is TGTGCCAGCAGGTCACAAGAGACCCAGTACTTC. Protein: CASRSQETQYF. Supplemented by reference TRBV7-9 and TRBJ2-5, the full variable domain reads DTGVSQNPRHKITKRGQNVTFRCDPISEHNRLYWYRQTLGQGPEFLTYFQNEAQLEKSRLLSDRFSAERPKGSFSTLEIQRTEQGDSAMYLCASRSQETQYFGPGTRLLVL.

The sample holds one count of this clone. V is TRBV4-2 and J is TRBJ1-2; TRBD1 matches at 7 bases. The junction had 3 bases not matched to a gene; V was cut back by 1 base and J by 1 base. This CDR3 has 15 residues. Germline V CDR1 and CDR2: LGHNA, YNFKEQ. DNA for the CDR3: TGTGCCAGCAGCCAAGGGACAGGAGATAACTATGGCTACACCTTC. This translates into CASSQGTGDNYGYTF.

In this sample, this clone turned up a few times. The chain carries TRBV4-1 and TRBJ1-2, with D maybe TRBD1 (5 bases). Trimming removed 0 bases from V and 4 bases from J, with 9 bases in between. The CDR3 runs to 14 residues. Per the germline V gene, CDR1 is MGHRA and CDR2 is YSYEKL. This CDR3 reads CASSQDQDSYGYTF. The CDR3 region has the DNA TGCGCCAGCAGCCAAGATCAAGACAGCTATGGCTACACCTTC.

The chain employs TRBV30 and TRBJ1-1; 10 nucleotides agree with TRBD1. The CDR3 runs 13 residues. Per the germline V gene, CDR1 is GTSNPN and CDR2 is SVGIG (reference sequence). The CDR3 sequence is CAYRTGGSLEAFF. CDR3 nucleotide sequence: TGTGCTTACCGGACAGGGGGATCCCTTGAAGCTTTCTTT.

The V and J genes are TRBV15 and TRBJ2-5; perhaps D is TRBD1 or TRBD2 (5 bases each). Trimming pared 6 bases from V and 3 bases from J, leaving 14 bases between. Germline lookup yields CDR1 LNHNV and CDR2 YYDKDF (reference sequence). The CDR3 contains 14 residues. The CDR3 nucleotides read TGTGCCACCAGTCCGAGGGGCAGAGAAGAGACCCAGTACTTC. Translated, it gives CATSPRGREETQYF. The whole variable domain, remainder taken from reference TRBV15 and TRBJ2-5, is DAMVIQNPRYQVTQFGKPVTLSCSQTLNHNVMYWYQQKSSQAPKLLFHYYDKDFNNEADTPDNFQSRRPNTSFCFLDIRSPGLGDTAMYLCATSPRGREETQYFGPGTRLLVL.

This sequence joins TRBV28 and TRBJ1-5; D not resolved. The CDR3 loop spans 13 amino acids. Germline CDR1 is MDHEN and CDR2 is SYDVKM. The V and J ends lost 7 bases and 3 bases respectively, with 10 bases between them. The CDR3 coding sequence is TGTGCCAGCACAACACACGTCAATCAGCCCCAGCATTTT. Amino acids: CASTTHVNQPQHF.

This clone was detected only a few times. The V gene is TRBV5-4, the J gene TRBJ2-3; TRBD2 agrees at 8 bases. The CDR3 covers 15 residues. V lost 4 bases, J lost 0 bases, and 4 bases stayed unmatched. CDR1 and CDR2 from the germline V gene are SGHNT and YYREEE (reference sequence). CDR3: CASSPTSGSTDTQYF. The CDR3 coding sequence is TGTGCCAGCAGCCCCACTAGCGGAAGCACAGATACGCAGTATTTT. Supplemented by reference TRBV5-4 and TRBJ2-3, the full variable domain reads ETGVTQSPTHLIKTRGQQVTLRCSSQSGHNTVSWYQQALGQGPQFIFQYYREEENGRGNFPPRFSGLQFPNYSSELNVNALELDDSALYLCASSPTSGSTDTQYFGPGTRLTVL.

The chain employs TRBV5-1 and TRBJ2-6; D uncertain. CDR1 is SGHRS and CDR2 is YFSETQ in the germline V gene. The length of the CDR3 is 16 residues. V lost 4 bases, J lost 0 bases, and 11 bases lay in between. The CDR3 DNA reads TGCGCCAGCAGCCGCGGACCTAGCTCTGGGGCCAACGTCCTGACTTTC. Translating it yields CASSRGPSSGANVLTF.

The chain employs TRBV30 and TRBJ1-2, with D maybe TRBD1 (6 bases). Between the trimmed V and J ends, which lost 3 bases and 5 bases, there was a span of 19 bases. This CDR3 has 15 amino acids. CDR1 is GTSNPN and CDR2 is SVGIG in the germline V gene (reference sequence). This chain's CDR3 is CAWSPDRHPGYGYTF. The CDR3 nucleotides are TGTGCCTGGAGCCCTGACAGGCACCCAGGATATGGCTACACCTTC.

The gene calls are TRBV29-1 and TRBJ2-3; weak D call: TRBD2 (6 bases). Between the trimmed V and J ends, which lost 6 bases and 1 base, there was a span of 20 bases. The germline V gene has CDR1 SQVTM and CDR2 ANQGSEA. This CDR3 is 16 amino acids long. As DNA, the CDR3 is TGCAGCGTGATCACCCCCGGGAGTTCCGGCACAGATACGCAGTATTTT. This codes for CSVITPGSSGTDTQYF.

This chain links TRBV7-3 with TRBJ1-1; D gene ambiguous. Germline V lookup: CDR1 SGHTA, CDR2 FQGTGA. The CDR3 is 13 amino acids. Trimming removed 3 bases from V and 4 bases from J, with 9 bases in between. The CDR3 nucleotides are TGTGCCAGCAGCTTTAGCCTATTCACTGAAGCTTTCTTT. This sequence encodes CASSFSLFTEAFF. Complete variable domain (other parts from reference TRBV7-3 and TRBJ1-1): GAGVSQTPSNKVTEKGKYVELRCDPISGHTALYWYRQSLGQGPEFLIYFQGTGAADDSGLPNDRFFAVRPEGSVSTLKIQRTERGDSAVYLCASSFSLFTEAFFGQGTRLTVV.

The genes are TRBV30 and TRBJ2-7; either TRBD1 or TRBD2 may supply D (6 bases each). The CDR3 length is 13 residues. Germline values: CDR1 GTSNPN, CDR2 SVGIG (reference sequence). With 3 bases removed from V and 7 bases from J, the gap between germline ends came to 16 bases. CDR3 in DNA: TGTGCCTGGAGCTTCGCCGGGGGCCGGGAGCAGTACTTC. Protein sequence: CAWSFAGGREQYF.

The chain combines TRBV2 with TRBJ2-1; perhaps TRBD2 as D (5 bases). Germline loops: CDR1 SNHLY, CDR2 FYNNEI. V shed 5 bases and J shed 0 bases, with 8 bases lying between them. The CDR3 sequence is 14 residues long. The CDR3 DNA is TGTGCCAGCAGTCAGCGGAGCTCCTACAATGAGCAGTTCTTC. Residues: CASSQRSSYNEQFF.

A few counts support this clone. The gene calls are TRBV11-3 and TRBJ1-1, with unresolved D. V lost 2 bases and J 0 bases, leaving 4 bases between the germline ends. The CDR3 is 13 amino acids. The germline CDR1 and CDR2 sequences are SGHNT and YENEEA. Here the CDR3 reads CASSLMMNTEAFF. The DNA of the CDR3 is TGTGCCAGCAGCTTAATGATGAACACTGAAGCTTTCTTT. Based on the CDR3 plus reference TRBV11-3 and TRBJ1-1, the full variable domain is EAGVVQSPRYKIIEKKQPVAFWCNPISGHNTLYWYLQNLGQGPELLIRYENEEAVDDSQLPKDRFSAERLKGVDSTLKIQPAELGDSAVYLCASSLMMNTEAFFGQGTRLTVV.